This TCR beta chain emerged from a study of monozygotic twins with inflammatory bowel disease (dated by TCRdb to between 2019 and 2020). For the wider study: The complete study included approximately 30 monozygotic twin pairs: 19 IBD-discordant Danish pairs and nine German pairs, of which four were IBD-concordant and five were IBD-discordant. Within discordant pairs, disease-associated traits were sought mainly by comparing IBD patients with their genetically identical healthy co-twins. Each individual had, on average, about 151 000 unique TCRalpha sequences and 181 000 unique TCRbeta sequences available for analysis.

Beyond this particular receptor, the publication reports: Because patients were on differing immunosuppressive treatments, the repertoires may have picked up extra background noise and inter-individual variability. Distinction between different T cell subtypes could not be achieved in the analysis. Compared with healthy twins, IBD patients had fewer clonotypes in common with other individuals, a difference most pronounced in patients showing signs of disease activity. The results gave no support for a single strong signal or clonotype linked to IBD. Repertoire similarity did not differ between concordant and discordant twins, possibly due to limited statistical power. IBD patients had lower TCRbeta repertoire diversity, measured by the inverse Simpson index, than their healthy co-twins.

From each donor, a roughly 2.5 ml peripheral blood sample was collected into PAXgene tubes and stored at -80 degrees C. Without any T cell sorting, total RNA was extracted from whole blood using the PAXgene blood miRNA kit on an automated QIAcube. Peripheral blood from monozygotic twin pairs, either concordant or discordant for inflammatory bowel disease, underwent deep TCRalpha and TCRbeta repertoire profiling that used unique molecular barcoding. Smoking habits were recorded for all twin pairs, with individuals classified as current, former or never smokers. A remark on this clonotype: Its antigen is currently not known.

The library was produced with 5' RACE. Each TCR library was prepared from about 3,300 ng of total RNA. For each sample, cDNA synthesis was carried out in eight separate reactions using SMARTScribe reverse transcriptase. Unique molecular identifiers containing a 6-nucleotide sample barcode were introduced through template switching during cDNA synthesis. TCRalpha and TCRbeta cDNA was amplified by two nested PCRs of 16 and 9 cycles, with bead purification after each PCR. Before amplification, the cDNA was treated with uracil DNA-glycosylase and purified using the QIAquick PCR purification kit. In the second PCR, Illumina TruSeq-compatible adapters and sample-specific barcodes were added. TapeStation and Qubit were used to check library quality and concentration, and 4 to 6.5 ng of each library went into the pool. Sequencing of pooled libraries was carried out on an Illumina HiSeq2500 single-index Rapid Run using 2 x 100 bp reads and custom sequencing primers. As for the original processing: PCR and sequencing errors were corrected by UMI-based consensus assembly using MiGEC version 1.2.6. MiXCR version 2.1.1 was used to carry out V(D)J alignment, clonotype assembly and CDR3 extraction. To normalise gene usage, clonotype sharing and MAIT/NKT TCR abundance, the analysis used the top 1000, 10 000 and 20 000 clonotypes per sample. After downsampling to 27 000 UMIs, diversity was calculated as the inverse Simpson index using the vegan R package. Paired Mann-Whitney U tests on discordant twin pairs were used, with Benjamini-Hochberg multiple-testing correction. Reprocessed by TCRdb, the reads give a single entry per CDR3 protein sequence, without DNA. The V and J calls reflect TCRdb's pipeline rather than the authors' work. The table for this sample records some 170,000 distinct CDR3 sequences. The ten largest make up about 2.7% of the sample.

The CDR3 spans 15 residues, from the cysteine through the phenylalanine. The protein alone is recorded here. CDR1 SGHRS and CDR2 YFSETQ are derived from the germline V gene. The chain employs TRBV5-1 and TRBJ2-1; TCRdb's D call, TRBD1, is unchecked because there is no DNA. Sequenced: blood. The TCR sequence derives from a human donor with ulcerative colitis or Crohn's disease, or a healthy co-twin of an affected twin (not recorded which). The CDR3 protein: CASSSTTDGKGVQFF. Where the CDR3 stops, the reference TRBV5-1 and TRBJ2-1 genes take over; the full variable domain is KAGVTQTPRYLIKTRGQQVTLSCSPISGHRSVSWYQQTPGQGLQFLFEYFSETQRNKGNFPGRFSGRQFSNSRSEMNVSTLELGDSALYLCASSSTTDGKGVQFFGPGTRLTVL.